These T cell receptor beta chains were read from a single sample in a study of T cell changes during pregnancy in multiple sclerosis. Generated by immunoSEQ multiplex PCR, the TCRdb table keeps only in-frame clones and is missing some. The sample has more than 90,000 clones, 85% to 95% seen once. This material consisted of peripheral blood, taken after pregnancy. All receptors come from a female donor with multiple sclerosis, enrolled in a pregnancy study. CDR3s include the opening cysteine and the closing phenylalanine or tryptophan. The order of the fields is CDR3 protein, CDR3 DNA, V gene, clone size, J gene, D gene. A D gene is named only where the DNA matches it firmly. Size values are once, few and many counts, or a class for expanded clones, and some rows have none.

CDR3: CASSSPGDRAYEQYF
DNA: TGTGCCAGTAGTTCCCCAGGGGACAGAGCCTACGAGCAGTACTTC
V: TRBV19
size: NA
J: TRBJ2-7
D: TRBD1

CDR3: CASSLVASEQFF
DNA: TGTGCCAGCAGCTTAGTAGCTTCTGAGCAGTTCTTC
V: TRBV7-9
size: NA
J: TRBJ2-1
D: NA

CDR3: CASSYSRGGAEAFF
DNA: TGTGCCAGCAGTTACTCCCGAGGGGGGGCTGAAGCTTTCTTT
V: TRBV6-5
size: once
J: TRBJ1-1
D: NA

CDR3: CASSQDATGKSYGYTF
DNA: TGTGCCAGCAGCCAAGATGCCACAGGGAAATCTTATGGCTACACCTTC
V: TRBV4-2
size: NA
J: TRBJ1-2
D: NA

CDR3: CASSPSFGLLQGARRETQYF
DNA: TGTGCCAGCTCACCATCCTTTGGTCTGCTACAGGGGGCGAGGCGGGAGACCCAGTACTTC
V: TRBV18
size: NA
J: TRBJ2-5
D: TRBD1

CDR3: CASSQRGLGLDPDTQYF
DNA: TGTGCCAGCAGCCAACGAGGCCTGGGACTAGATCCCGATACGCAGTATTTT
V: TRBV14
size: NA
J: TRBJ2-3
D: TRBD2

CDR3: CASSPTAGAGELFF
DNA: TGTGCCAGCAGCCCAACGGCGGGCGCCGGGGAGCTGTTTTTT
V: TRBV7-9
size: NA
J: TRBJ2-2
D: NA

CDR3: CASSNSETSGSRHTGELFF
DNA: TGTGCCAGCAGCAATTCCGAGACTAGCGGGAGTAGGCACACCGGGGAGCTGTTTTTT
V: TRBV21-1
size: NA
J: TRBJ2-2
D: NA

CDR3: CAISGIGGGLNTEAFF
DNA: TGTGCCATCAGTGGAATTGGGGGCGGCCTGAACACTGAAGCTTTCTTT
V: TRBV10-3
size: NA
J: TRBJ1-1
D: NA

CDR3: CASSPPDRTGSGANVLTF
DNA: TGCGCCAGCAGCCCCCCCGACAGGACGGGCTCTGGGGCCAACGTCCTGACTTTC
V: TRBV5-1
size: NA
J: TRBJ2-6
D: NA

CDR3: CASTTSGRSGNEQFF
DNA: TGTGCCAGCACGACTAGCGGGAGAAGTGGGAATGAGCAGTTCTTC
V: TRBV25-1
size: once
J: TRBJ2-1
D: TRBD2

CDR3: CASSLEQYNSPLHF
DNA: TGTGCCAGCAGCTTAGAACAGTACAATTCACCCCTCCACTTT
V: TRBV7-9
size: once
J: TRBJ1-6
D: NA

CDR3: CASSFAEGINYGYTF
DNA: TGTGCCAGCAGCTTTGCAGAGGGTATAAACTATGGCTACACCTTC
V: TRBV7-9
size: once
J: TRBJ1-2
D: NA

CDR3: CASSGQSQGSSSYNEQFF
DNA: TGTGCCAGCAGTGGACAATCTCAGGGGTCAAGCTCCTACAATGAGCAGTTCTTC
V: TRBV6-1
size: NA
J: TRBJ2-1
D: NA

CDR3: CASRDSFATNEKLFF
DNA: TGTGCCAGCCGGGACTCTTTCGCAACTAATGAAAAACTGTTTTTT
V: TRBV27
size: NA
J: TRBJ1-4
D: NA

CDR3: CASSLLPPGLAGGPREQYF
DNA: TGCGCCAGCAGCTTGCTACCCCCGGGACTAGCGGGAGGGCCTAGAGAGCAGTACTTC
V: TRBV5-1
size: NA
J: TRBJ2-7
D: TRBD2

CDR3: CASSPVGRGSDNTEAFF
DNA: TGTGCCAGCAGCCCTGTGGGTAGGGGCAGCGATAACACTGAAGCTTTCTTT
V: TRBV5-4
size: NA
J: TRBJ1-1
D: NA

CDR3: CAWSVPSELDSSNQPQHF
DNA: TGTGCCTGGAGTGTACCCTCCGAATTGGACAGCTCTAATCAGCCCCAGCATTTT
V: TRBV30
size: NA
J: TRBJ1-5
D: NA

CDR3: CASSLDAGSPRYF
DNA: TGTGCCAGCAGCCTAGACGCCGGGTCCCCTCGGTACTTC
V: TRBV4-2
size: NA
J: TRBJ2-7
D: NA

CDR3: CASSFRDRGINEQYF
DNA: TGTGCCAGTAGTTTCCGGGACAGGGGGATCAACGAGCAGTACTTC
V: TRBV19
size: NA
J: TRBJ2-7
D: TRBD1

CDR3: CSTGTGGAGETQYF
DNA: TGCAGCACCGGGACAGGGGGCGCGGGAGAGACCCAGTACTTC
V: TRBV29-1
size: once
J: TRBJ2-5
D: TRBD1

CDR3: CASSLGGGGYEQYF
DNA: TGTGCCAGCAGCCTAGGGGGGGGCGGGTACGAGCAGTACTTC
V: TRBV6-1
size: NA
J: TRBJ2-7
D: NA

CDR3: CASSPWTGKDPSGNTIYF
DNA: TGTGCCAGCAGCCCCTGGACAGGGAAAGATCCCTCTGGAAACACCATATATTTT
V: TRBV11-2
size: NA
J: TRBJ1-3
D: TRBD1

CDR3: CACSWTGLHF
DNA: TGTGCCTGCTCTTGGACAGGGTTACATTTT
V: TRBV30
size: NA
J: TRBJ2-3
D: TRBD1

CDR3: CASSQTRGKSEAFF
DNA: TGTGCCAGCAGCCAAACCAGGGGGAAATCGGAAGCTTTCTTT
V: TRBV7-2
size: NA
J: TRBJ1-1
D: TRBD1

CDR3: CASSPGEGTQYF
DNA: TGTGCCAGCAGCCCAGGGGAGGGTACGCAGTATTTT
V: TRBV5-8
size: once
J: TRBJ2-3
D: NA

CDR3: CASSVVSGSYNEQFF
DNA: TGTGCCAGCAGCGTAGTCTCAGGCTCCTACAATGAGCAGTTCTTC
V: TRBV9
size: NA
J: TRBJ2-1
D: NA

CDR3: CASSLTGGAEAFF
DNA: TGTGCCAGCAGCTTAACAGGAGGGGCTGAAGCTTTCTTT
V: TRBV7-2
size: once
J: TRBJ1-1
D: NA

CDR3: CASSLGAGGISNTEAFF
DNA: TGTGCCAGCAGCTTAGGGGCAGGGGGAATTTCGAACACTGAAGCTTTCTTT
V: TRBV7-9
size: NA
J: TRBJ1-1
D: TRBD1

CDR3: CASSLSGGGPETQYF
DNA: TGTGCCAGCAGTTTATCAGGCGGGGGGCCAGAGACCCAGTACTTC
V: TRBV27
size: once
J: TRBJ2-5
D: TRBD2

CDR3: CASRDSSDEQFF
DNA: TGCGCCAGCAGAGATTCGAGCGATGAGCAGTTCTTC
V: TRBV5-1
size: once
J: TRBJ2-1
D: NA

CDR3: CASSVLSSYNEQFF
DNA: TGCGCCAGCAGCGTGCTGAGCTCCTACAATGAGCAGTTCTTC
V: TRBV4-3
size: NA
J: TRBJ2-1
D: NA

CDR3: CASRTGTSTDTQYF
DNA: TGTGCCAGCAGGACCGGGACTAGCACAGATACGCAGTATTTT
V: TRBV5-6
size: NA
J: TRBJ2-3
D: NA

CDR3: CASSPWGAGNTIYF
DNA: TGTGCCAGCAGCCCATGGGGCGCTGGAAACACCATATATTTT
V: TRBV5-5
size: NA
J: TRBJ1-3
D: NA

CDR3: CAISEDRRQSVTEAFF
DNA: TGTGCCATCAGTGAGGACAGGAGACAGAGTGTCACTGAAGCTTTCTTT
V: TRBV10-3
size: once
J: TRBJ1-1
D: NA

CDR3: CASSFRRETQYF
DNA: TGTGCCAGCAGCTTTCGGAGGGAGACCCAGTACTTC
V: TRBV5-6
size: NA
J: TRBJ2-5
D: NA

CDR3: CASSYAGDADTQYF
DNA: TGTGCCAGCAGTTATGCGGGAGATGCAGATACGCAGTATTTT
V: TRBV6-5
size: NA
J: TRBJ2-3
D: TRBD2

CDR3: CASSPGTGISTDTQYF
DNA: TGTGCCAGCAGTCCGGGGACAGGTATTAGCACAGATACGCAGTATTTT
V: TRBV27
size: NA
J: TRBJ2-3
D: TRBD1

CDR3: CASSESRDTQYF
DNA: TGTGCCAGCAGTGAATCCAGAGATACGCAGTATTTT
V: TRBV2
size: NA
J: TRBJ2-3
D: NA

CDR3: CASSDPGISYEQYF
DNA: TGTGCCAGCAGTGATCCAGGGATCTCCTACGAGCAGTACTTC
V: TRBV2
size: NA
J: TRBJ2-7
D: NA

CDR3: CAITKGLAGPLGEQFF
DNA: TGTGCCATCACCAAGGGACTAGCGGGACCCCTAGGGGAGCAGTTCTTC
V: TRBV2
size: NA
J: TRBJ2-1
D: TRBD2

CDR3: CASSPTEFADYGYTF
DNA: TGTGCCAGCTCACCTACTGAATTCGCGGACTATGGCTACACCTTC
V: TRBV18
size: NA
J: TRBJ1-2
D: NA

CDR3: CASNLSGANVLTF
DNA: TGTGCCAGTAATCTCTCTGGGGCCAACGTCCTGACTTTC
V: TRBV19
size: NA
J: TRBJ2-6
D: NA

CDR3: CASGLVRGQDVDYGYTF
DNA: TGTGCTAGTGGTTTGGTCAGGGGGCAGGATGTGGACTATGGCTACACCTTC
V: TRBV12-5
size: NA
J: TRBJ1-2
D: TRBD1

CDR3: CASSQTGTGGSSYEQYF
DNA: TGTGCCAGCAGCCAAACCGGGACAGGGGGATCCTCCTACGAGCAGTACTTC
V: TRBV7-8
size: NA
J: TRBJ2-7
D: TRBD1

CDR3: CASSYNTRAFF
DNA: TGTGCCAGCAGTTACAATACTCGGGCTTTCTTT
V: TRBV6-5
size: NA
J: TRBJ1-1
D: NA

CDR3: CASRETVANTGELFF
DNA: TGTGCCAGCAGGGAGACTGTCGCGAACACCGGGGAGCTGTTTTTT
V: TRBV6-5
size: NA
J: TRBJ2-2
D: NA

CDR3: CASSRGTGGVLNTEAFF
DNA: TGTGCCAGCTCCCGCGGGACAGGGGGTGTTCTGAACACTGAAGCTTTCTTT
V: TRBV18
size: NA
J: TRBJ1-1
D: TRBD1

CDR3: CASSSIGSPQGYTF
DNA: TGTGCCAGCAGTTCCATTGGGAGCCCGCAGGGCTACACCTTC
V: TRBV28
size: NA
J: TRBJ1-2
D: NA

CDR3: CASSLFRDSANEQFF
DNA: TGTGCCAGCAGCTTATTTCGGGACAGCGCTAATGAGCAGTTCTTC
V: TRBV7-9
size: NA
J: TRBJ2-1
D: TRBD1

CDR3: CASSPGEDNTEAFF
DNA: TGTGCCAGCAGCCCCGGGGAAGATAACACTGAAGCTTTCTTT
V: TRBV7-3
size: NA
J: TRBJ1-1
D: NA

CDR3: CASSIWADNSYEQYF
DNA: TGTGCCAGTAGTATTTGGGCGGACAACTCCTACGAGCAGTACTTC
V: TRBV19
size: NA
J: TRBJ2-7
D: NA

CDR3: CASSYGTGTRDEKLFF
DNA: TGTGCCAGCAGTTACGGGACAGGGACGAGGGATGAAAAACTGTTTTTT
V: TRBV6-6
size: NA
J: TRBJ1-4
D: TRBD1

CDR3: CASRLAGGVSTDTQYF
DNA: TGTGCCAGCAGACTAGCGGGGGGCGTTAGCACAGATACGCAGTATTTT
V: TRBV6-6
size: NA
J: TRBJ2-3
D: TRBD2

CDR3: CASGPGLAGGDNEQFF
DNA: TGCGCCAGCGGACCGGGACTAGCGGGTGGGGACAATGAGCAGTTCTTC
V: TRBV5-1
size: NA
J: TRBJ2-1
D: TRBD2

CDR3: CATSSPAGANVLTF
DNA: TGTGCCACCAGCTCACCAGCTGGGGCCAACGTCCTGACTTTC
V: TRBV15
size: NA
J: TRBJ2-6
D: NA